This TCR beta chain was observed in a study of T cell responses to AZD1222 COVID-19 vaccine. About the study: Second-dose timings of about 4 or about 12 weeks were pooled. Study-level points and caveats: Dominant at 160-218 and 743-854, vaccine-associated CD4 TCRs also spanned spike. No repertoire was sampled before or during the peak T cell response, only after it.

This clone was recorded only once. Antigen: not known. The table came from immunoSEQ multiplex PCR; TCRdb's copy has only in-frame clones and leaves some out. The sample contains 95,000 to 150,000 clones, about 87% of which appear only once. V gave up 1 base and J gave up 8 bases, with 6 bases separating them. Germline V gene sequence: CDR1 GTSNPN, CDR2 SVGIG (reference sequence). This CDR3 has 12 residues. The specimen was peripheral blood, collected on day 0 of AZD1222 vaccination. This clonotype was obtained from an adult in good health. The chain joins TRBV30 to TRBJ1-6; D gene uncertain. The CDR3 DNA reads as TGTGCCTGGAGTGGGAGGCATTCACCCCTCCACTTT. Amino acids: CAWSGRHSPLHF.